Shown below are 13 T cell receptor beta chains from a single sample sequenced in a study of blood T cell repertoires in COVID-19 (TCRdb year 2020). Libraries were prepared through the immunoSEQ multiplex PCR assay. This immuneACCESS table, as held by TCRdb, lists in-frame sequences with V and J called but not all clones. Of the missing ones, under half trace to an unresolved V gene in checked studies; the others have no known cause. The sample includes about 330,000 clones, with approximately 90% observed a single time. In total, the top ten clones hold around 4% of the sample. Sequenced input: peripheral blood. All receptors come from a woman in her forties or fifties with active or convalescent COVID-19.

This clone has a single count. The CDR3 region has the DNA TGTGCCAGCAGTCCCCGACAGGGGGCTGGCGAGCAGTACTTC. Translated: CASSPRQGAGEQYF. The chain has TRBV6-2 or TRBV6-3 and TRBJ2-7, with 10 nucleotides matching TRBD1. Germline V gene lookup returns CDR1 MNHEY and CDR2 SVGEGT. CDR3 length: 14 residues. V was pared by 5 bases and J by 6 bases, with 7 bases of the junction left unmatched.

The gene calls are TRBV4-1 and TRBJ1-2, with 10 nucleotides matching TRBD1. The germline V gene has CDR1 MGHRA and CDR2 YSYEKL. J gave up 6 bases and V 2 bases, and 9 bases lay outside the gene matches. The CDR3 is 16 amino acids. CDR3 nucleotide sequence: TGCGCCAGCAGCCAATATTCCGGGACAGGGGCTGATGGCTACACCTTC. Translated, it gives CASSQYSGTGADGYTF.

The CDR3 bases are TGTGCCAGCAGTTCTGCCTGGGCGGGAGGGCCGATCGATACGCAGTATTTT. Translating it yields CASSSAWAGGPIDTQYF. This sequence joins TRBV27 and TRBJ2-3; the match to TRBD2 covers 9 bases. Germline lookup yields CDR1 MNHEY and CDR2 SMNVEV (reference sequence). J lost 6 bases, V lost 4 bases, and 14 bases had no gene match. There are 17 residues in the CDR3.

The gene calls are TRBV9 and TRBJ2-1; TRBD2 agrees at 14 bases. The CDR3 is 15 amino acids. V lost 4 bases, J lost 6 bases, and 3 bases stayed unmatched. CDR1 SGDLS and CDR2 YYNGEE come from the germline V gene. The CDR3 bases are TGTGCCAGCAGCCCGACTAGCGGGAGGGCCAATGAGCAGTTCTTC. This codes for CASSPTSGRANEQFF. Together with reference TRBV9 and TRBJ2-1, the CDR3 gives the full variable domain: DSGVTQTPKHLITATGQRVTLRCSPRSGDLSVYWYQQSLDQGLQFLIQYYNGEERAKGNILERFSAQQFPDLHSELNLSSLELGDSALYFCASSPTSGRANEQFFGPGTRLTVL.

The chain links TRBV2 to TRBJ1-4, with TRBD1 matching over 7 bases. The CDR3 covers 17 residues. Trimming took 5 bases from V and 0 from J; bases not matched to a gene: 9. CDR1 and CDR2 from the germline V gene are SNHLY and FYNNEI. The CDR3 DNA is TGTGCCAGCAGTAGGGACAGAAGACCTTCAACTAATGAAAAACTGTTTTTT. As protein: CASSRDRRPSTNEKLFF.

This clone has a single count. The V gene is TRBV6-2 or TRBV6-3, the J gene TRBJ1-2; TRBD1 is a possible D gene (6 bases). Looked up from germline, CDR1 is MNHEY and CDR2 is SVGEGT. The CDR3 is made up of 15 amino acids. V gave up 4 bases and J gave up 0 bases, with 12 bases separating them. CDR3 in DNA: TGTGCCAGCAGTTTTCGGGACACCTCTAACTATGGCTACACCTTC. It yields the protein CASSFRDTSNYGYTF.

The genes are TRBV7-8 and TRBJ1-2; possible D gene TRBD1, 6 bases. Trimming took 3 bases from V and 1 from J, leaving 15 bases between them. The CDR3 has 16 amino acids. Germline V gene sequence: CDR1 SGHVS, CDR2 FQNEAQ. The DNA of the CDR3 is TGTGCCAGCAGCTTCGCCGGGACAATCATTAACTATGGCTACACCTTC. This encodes CASSFAGTIINYGYTF.

The rearrangement joins TRBV18 to TRBJ2-1; TRBD2 aligns across 9 bases. This CDR3 comprises 15 residues. After removal of 3 bases from V and 7 bases from J, the junction contained 7 bases not matched to a gene. CDR1 and CDR2 (germline): KGHSH, LQKENI. CDR3 residues: CASSPPGLAWNEQFF. CDR3 DNA sequence: TGTGCCAGCTCACCCCCGGGACTAGCTTGGAATGAGCAGTTCTTC.

The chain joins TRBV19 to TRBJ1-4, with 7 bases lining up with TRBD1. The CDR3 contains 14 residues. CDR1 and CDR2 (germline): LNHDA, SQIVND (reference sequence). The ends lost 3 bases at V and 3 bases at J; junction bases unmatched: 1. CDR3 residues: CASSMRGPNEKLFF. As DNA, the CDR3 is TGTGCCAGTAGTATGAGGGGGCCTAATGAAAAACTGTTTTTT. Full variable domain (remainder filled in from reference TRBV19 and TRBJ1-4): DGGITQSPKYLFRKEGQNVTLSCEQNLNHDAMYWYRQDPGQGLRLIYYSQIVNDFQKGDIAEGYSVSREKKESFPLTVTSAQKNPTAFYLCASSMRGPNEKLFFGSGTQLSVL.

The chain recombines TRBV19 with TRBJ2-2; D may be TRBD1 (6 bases). This CDR3 contains 15 residues. With 8 bases removed from V and 1 base from J, the gap between germline ends came to 14 bases. Germline values: CDR1 LNHDA, CDR2 SQIVND (reference sequence). The CDR3 loop reads CASAQGTMNTGELFF. CDR3 DNA sequence: TGTGCCAGTGCACAGGGTACAATGAACACCGGGGAGCTGTTTTTT.

CDR3 protein: CASSFPGTGGTGELFF. CDR3 nucleotides: TGTGCCAGCAGCTTTCCCGGGACAGGGGGAACCGGGGAGCTGTTTTTT. This chain connects TRBV5-4 to TRBJ2-2; 11 bases fit TRBD1. The V and J ends lost 2 bases and 5 bases, in that order; junction bases with no gene match: 5. The CDR3 has 16 amino acids. In germline, CDR1 is SGHNT, CDR2 YYREEE (reference sequence).

This chain joins TRBV7-2 and TRBJ1-4, with 8 bases fitting TRBD1. The CDR3 spans 13 residues. V shed 5 bases and J 8 bases; nucleotides not matched to a gene: 4. The germline CDR1 and CDR2 sequences are SGHTA and FQGNSA. The CDR3, as DNA: TGTGCCAGCAGCATGGACAGGGACGAAAAACTGTTTTTT. Translated: CASSMDRDEKLFF. Full variable domain (outside the CDR3, taken from reference TRBV7-2 and TRBJ1-4): GAGVSQSPSNKVTEKGKDVELRCDPISGHTALYWYRQSLGQGLEFLIYFQGNSAPDKSGLPSDRFSAERTGGSVSTLTIQRTQQEDSAVYLCASSMDRDEKLFFGSGTQLSVL.

The chain is built from TRBV28 and TRBJ2-5; a weak D match, TRBD1 (5 bases). V lost 7 bases to trimming and J lost 5 bases, with 20 bases between them. CDR1 and CDR2 from the germline V gene are MDHEN and SYDVKM. The CDR3 has 15 residues. The CDR3 spells CASKLSSRVGETQYF. CDR3 DNA: TGTGCCAGCAAATTGAGCTCCAGGGTCGGGGAGACCCAGTACTTC.